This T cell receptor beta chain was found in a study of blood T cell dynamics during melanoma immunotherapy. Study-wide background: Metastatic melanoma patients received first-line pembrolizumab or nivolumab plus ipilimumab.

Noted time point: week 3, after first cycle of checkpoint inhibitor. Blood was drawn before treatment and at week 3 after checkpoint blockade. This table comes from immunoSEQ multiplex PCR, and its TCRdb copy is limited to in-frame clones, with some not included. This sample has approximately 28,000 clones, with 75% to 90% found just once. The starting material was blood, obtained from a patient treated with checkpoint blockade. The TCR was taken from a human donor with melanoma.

The CDR3 loop is CAISSLAGGTGELFF. In DNA form, the CDR3 reads TGTGCCATCAGTTCTCTAGCGGGAGGCACCGGGGAGCTGTTTTTT. The chain is built from TRBV10-3 and TRBJ2-2, with 11 positions matching TRBD2. V trimming: 5 bases; J trimming: 4 bases; junction bases outside the gene matches: 3. This CDR3 contains 15 residues. CDR1 and CDR2 (germline): ENHRY, SYGVKD.